This entry describes one TCR beta chain. Its cognate antigen is unknown. With around 520 ng total RNA as template and a constant-region primer, TCR beta cDNA was made. ARM-PCR, slightly modified, supplied the TCR beta libraries through three nested multiplex PCR rounds. Researchers ran the first two PCR rounds for roughly 11 cycles each with TRBV1-TRBV30 forward primers and a C-beta reverse primer. TCRdb reprocessed the multiplex PCR reads via MiXCR and lists one record per CDR3 protein. The table has approximately 320,000 distinct CDR3 sequences, roughly 60% seen once. This record belongs to a study of tumor-infiltrating lymphocytes in primary liver carcinoma. Study overall: Men and women, 30 to 69 years of age, made up the patients. Findings of the study overall: The top-250-clone fraction was significantly higher in tumors than in blood (p = 0.039).

Trimming took 4 bases from V and 2 from J, leaving 16 bases between them. This CDR3 spans 16 amino acids. The germline CDR1 and CDR2 sequences are SEHNR and FQNEAQ (reference sequence). Extraction also yielded germline DNA, while blood RNA was obtained from unsorted whole blood. The TCR comes from a woman aged 30 to 39 with primary liver carcinoma and hepatitis B virus infection. The sample was peripheral blood. The J gene is TRBJ2-3, the V gene TRBV7-9; D unclear. CDR3 region: CASSSTPQVTTDTQYF. The CDR3 region has the DNA TGTGCCAGCAGCTCCACGCCTCAGGTCACCACAGATACGCAGTATTTT.